The entry that follows covers one T cell receptor (beta chain) sequence. Its antigen specificity is not known. The record has no base qualities; no much larger clone is one base away. The entry originates in a study of molecular identifiers for immune sequencing clone quantification (dated by TCRdb to 2016 to 2018). Some background on the complete study: For a replicate experiment, the RNA from either roughly 18,000 or 92,000 naive CD8 T cells was divided into five aliquots, and four of those aliquots went on to sequencing. This methods study benchmarked molecular-identifier clustering-based TCR repertoire sequencing (MIDCIRS) and TCR RNA copy counting, using CD8 T cells to do so.

The full study reports these points: When barcode sub-clustering was left out, chimeric consensus sequences inflated TCR diversity, with chimeras reaching as high as 47%. The sizes of highly expanded clones could end up underestimated when identical TCR molecules share a barcode. In CMV-specific effector cells, over 97% of molecules were held by clones above 20 RNA copies, whereas under 1% of molecules were held by such clones in naive cells. Modeling indicated 2.5 to 3.5 TCR RNA copies recovered per cell, compared with 9 to 10 by digital PCR, which implies a capture efficiency of around 30%. Spiked-in Jurkat TCR RNA (about ten copies' worth), which is not part of the donor repertoire, was contained in the naive libraries. A single cell's worth of spiked-in Jurkat TCR RNA was reported detectable even among around 1 million naive CD8 T cells.

Library preparation was by PCR. TCRdb shows the sequencer as NextSeq 500. Preparation of bulk TCR libraries followed a previously described approach, with the TCR primers listed in Table S5. Purification of total RNA was performed with the Qiagen AllPrep DNA/RNA kit. Before analysis, reads from multiple sequencing runs of the same library were pooled. As for the authors' bioinformatics: Reads were retained only if the reads had an exact TCR constant sequence, and the retained reads were trimmed to 150 nt and grouped according to their 12-nt molecular barcodes. Within each barcode group, reads were sub-clustered at a 15% Levenshtein threshold, and quality-weighted consensus sequences were built per RNA molecule. Non-functional sequences were removed, as were lower-count sequences one edit away from another. On the basis of fitting two negative binomial distributions, barcode sub-clusters with fewer than 20% of the maximum read count were discarded. Starting from the raw public reads, TCRdb applied fastp trimming at Q25, assembled clones with MiXCR and retained in-frame beta chains. Identical CDR3 proteins give one entry, which carries the most common genes and DNA. The V and J calls were not made by the authors but by TCRdb's processing. The sample includes approximately 500,000 distinct CDR3 sequences, with about 26% observed a single time. Around 0.78% of the sample lies in the top ten.

Libraries of naive CD8 T cells were built from anywhere between roughly 17,000 and 1,000,000 sorted cells, with 10%, 30% or 50% of the purified RNA used. Naive CD8 T cells were FACS-sorted as CD8+CD4-CCR7+CD45RA+ on a BD FACSAria II into RLT Plus buffer. Detection sensitivity was tested by spiking Jurkat RNA equal to approximately 9 TCR copies' worth into samples containing roughly 17,000-1,100,000 naive CD8 T cells. CD8 T cells were enriched with RosetteSep CD8+ T Cell Enrichment Cocktail and Ficoll-Paque, followed by ACK red cell lysis. The clonotype originates from a human donor in good health. Some libraries in this study had Jurkat cell RNA spiked in. The material sequenced was naive CD8+ T cells from blood, with Jurkat cell RNA spiked in. This specimen's cell subset or site label, interpreted: FACS-sorted CD8+CD4-CCR7+CD45RA+ naive T cells.

The DNA reads as follows: TGTGCCAGCAGCTGGGGACTAGCGGGGCAAGAGACCCAGTACTTC. It codes for CASSWGLAGQETQYF. Rearrangement joined TRBV7-9 to TRBJ2-5, with 13 central nucleotides matching TRBD2. As encoded in the germline V gene (reference sequence), CDR1 is SEHNR while CDR2 is FQNEAQ. The CDR3 spans 15 residues, from the cysteine through the phenylalanine. CDR3 DNA only is kept here, 45 bases in frame from base 1. Trimming removed 4 bases from V and 2 bases from J; the gene matches leave 1 base unexplained.